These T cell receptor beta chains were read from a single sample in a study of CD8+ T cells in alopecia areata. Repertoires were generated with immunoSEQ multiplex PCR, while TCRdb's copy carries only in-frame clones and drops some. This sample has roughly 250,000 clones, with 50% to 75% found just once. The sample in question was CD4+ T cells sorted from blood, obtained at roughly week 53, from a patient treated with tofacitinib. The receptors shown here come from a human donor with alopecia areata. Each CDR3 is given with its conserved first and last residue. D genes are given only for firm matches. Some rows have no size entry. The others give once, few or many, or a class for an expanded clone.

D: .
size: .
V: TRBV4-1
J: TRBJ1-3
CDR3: CASSQDRGGGNTIYF
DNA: TGCGCCAGCAGCCAAGACCGTGGGGGCGGAAACACCATATATTTT

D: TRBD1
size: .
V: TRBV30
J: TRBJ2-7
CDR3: CAWSGTGGLYEQYF
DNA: TGTGCCTGGAGTGGGACAGGTGGCCTCTACGAGCAGTACTTC

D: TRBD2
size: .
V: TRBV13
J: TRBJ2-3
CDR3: CASSLGRGGTDTQYF
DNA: TGTGCCAGCAGCTTAGGGCGGGGGGGCACAGATACGCAGTATTTT

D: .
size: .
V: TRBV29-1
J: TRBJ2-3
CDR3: CSVFPGSTADTQYF
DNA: TGCAGCGTTTTTCCAGGCTCTACGGCAGATACGCAGTATTTT

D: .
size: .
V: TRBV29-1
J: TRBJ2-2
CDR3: CSANWGYTGELFF
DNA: TGCAGCGCCAACTGGGGGTACACCGGGGAGCTGTTTTTT

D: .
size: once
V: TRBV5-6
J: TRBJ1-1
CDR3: CASSFIRAYMNTEAFF
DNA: TGTGCCAGCAGCTTTATCCGAGCTTACATGAACACTGAAGCTTTCTTT

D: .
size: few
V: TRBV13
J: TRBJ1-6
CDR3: CASSLGSSYNSPLHF
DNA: TGTGCCAGCAGCTTAGGGAGCTCCTATAATTCACCCCTCCACTTT

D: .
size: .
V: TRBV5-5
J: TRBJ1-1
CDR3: CASSWVGSTEAFF
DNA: TGTGCCAGCAGCTGGGTTGGGAGCACTGAAGCTTTCTTT

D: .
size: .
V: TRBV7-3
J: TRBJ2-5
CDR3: CASSIGPQIRETQYF
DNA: TGTGCCAGCAGCATAGGGCCCCAGATTCGGGAGACCCAGTACTTC

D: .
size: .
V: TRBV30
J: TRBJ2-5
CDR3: CAWSPARQETQYF
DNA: TGTGCCTGGAGTCCAGCGAGGCAAGAGACCCAGTACTTC

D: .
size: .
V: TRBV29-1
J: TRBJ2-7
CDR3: CSVARDKIAYEQYF
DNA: TGCAGCGTAGCCCGGGACAAAATTGCCTACGAGCAGTACTTC

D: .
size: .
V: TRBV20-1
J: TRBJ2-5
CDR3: CSARKEETQYF
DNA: TGCAGTGCGAGGAAAGAAGAGACCCAGTACTTC

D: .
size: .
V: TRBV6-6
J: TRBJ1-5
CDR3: CASSRGSQGSQPQHF
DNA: TGTGCCAGCAGCCGCGGGAGCCAAGGGAGTCAGCCCCAGCATTTT